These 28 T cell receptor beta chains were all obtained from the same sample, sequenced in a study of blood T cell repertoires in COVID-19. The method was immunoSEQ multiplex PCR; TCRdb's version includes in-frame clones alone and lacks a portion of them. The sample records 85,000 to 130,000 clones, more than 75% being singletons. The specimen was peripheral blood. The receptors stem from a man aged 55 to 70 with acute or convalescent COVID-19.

The CDR3 spells CASSLRGASNNEQFF. DNA for the CDR3: TGCGCCAGCAGCCTCCGCGGGGCGTCTAACAATGAGCAGTTCTTC. The genes are TRBV5-1 and TRBJ2-1, with D possibly TRBD2 on 6 matching bases. Germline V gives CDR1 SGHRS, CDR2 YFSETQ. The length of the CDR3 is 15 residues. The germline V and J ends were trimmed by 4 bases and 5 bases, with 16 bases remaining between them.

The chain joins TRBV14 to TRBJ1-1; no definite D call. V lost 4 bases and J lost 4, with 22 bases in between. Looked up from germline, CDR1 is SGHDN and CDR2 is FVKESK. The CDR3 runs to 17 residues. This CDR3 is CASSPLPRGSVGTEAFF. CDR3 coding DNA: TGTGCCAGCAGCCCTTTACCCCGAGGGTCCGTGGGCACTGAAGCTTTCTTT.

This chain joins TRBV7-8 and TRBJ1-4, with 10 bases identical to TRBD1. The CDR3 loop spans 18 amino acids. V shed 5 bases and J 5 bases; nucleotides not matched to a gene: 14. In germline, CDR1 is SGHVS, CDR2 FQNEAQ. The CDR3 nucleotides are TGTGCCAGCAGCCCCTACGGGGGTGGGACAGGGGTAAATGAAAAACTGTTTTTT. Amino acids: CASSPYGGGTGVNEKLFF.

The CDR3 coding sequence is TGCAGCGTTGATATCCGGACAGGGCCCGATACGCAGTATTTT. Its translation: CSVDIRTGPDTQYF. The J gene is TRBJ2-3, the V gene TRBV29-1; 8 bases are shared with TRBD1. Per the germline V gene, CDR1 is SQVTM and CDR2 is ANQGSEA. The length of the CDR3 is 14 residues. V shed 3 bases, J shed 6 bases, and the junction held 8 bases outside the gene matches.

CDR3 coding DNA: TGTGCCAGCTCACCGGAGACAGGGAGGATGAACACTGAAGCTTTCTTT. Encoded protein: CASSPETGRMNTEAFF. The V and J genes are TRBV18 and TRBJ1-1; 7 nucleotides line up with TRBD1. CDR1 is KGHSH and CDR2 is LQKENI in the germline V gene. The CDR3 contains 16 residues. Losses at the gene ends were 3 bases for V and 0 bases for J; bases not matched to a gene: 7.

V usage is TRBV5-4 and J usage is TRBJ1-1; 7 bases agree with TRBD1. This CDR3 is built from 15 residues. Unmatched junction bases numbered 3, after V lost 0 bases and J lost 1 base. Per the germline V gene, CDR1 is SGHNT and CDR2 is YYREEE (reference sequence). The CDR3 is CASSLVGQANTEAFF. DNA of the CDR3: TGTGCCAGCAGCTTGGTCGGACAGGCGAACACTGAAGCTTTCTTT.

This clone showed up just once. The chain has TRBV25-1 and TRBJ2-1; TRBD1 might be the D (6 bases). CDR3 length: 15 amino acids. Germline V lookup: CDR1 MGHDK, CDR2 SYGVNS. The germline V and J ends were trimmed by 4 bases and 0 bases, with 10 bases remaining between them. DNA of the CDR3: TGTGCCAGCAGTGTACAGGGATTCTCCTACAATGAGCAGTTCTTC. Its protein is CASSVQGFSYNEQFF.

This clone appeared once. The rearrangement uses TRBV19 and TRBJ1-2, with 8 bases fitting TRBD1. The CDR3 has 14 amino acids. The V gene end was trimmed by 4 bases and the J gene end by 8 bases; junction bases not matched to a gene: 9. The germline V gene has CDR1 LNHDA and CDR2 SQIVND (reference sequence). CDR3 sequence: CASSTTGTGEGYTF. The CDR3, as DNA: TGTGCCAGTAGTACTACGGGGACAGGTGAGGGCTACACCTTC.

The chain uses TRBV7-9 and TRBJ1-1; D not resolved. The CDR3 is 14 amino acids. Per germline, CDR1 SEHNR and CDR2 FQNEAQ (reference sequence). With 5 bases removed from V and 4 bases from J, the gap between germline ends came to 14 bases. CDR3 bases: TGTGCCAGCAGCCCAGATGGGGAGGCCACTGAAGCTTTCTTT. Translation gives CASSPDGEATEAFF. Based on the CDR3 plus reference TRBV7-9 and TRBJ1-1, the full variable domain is DTGVSQNPRHKITKRGQNVTFRCDPISEHNRLYWYRQTLGQGPEFLTYFQNEAQLEKSRLLSDRFSAERPKGSFSTLEIQRTEQGDSAMYLCASSPDGEATEAFFGQGTRLTVV.

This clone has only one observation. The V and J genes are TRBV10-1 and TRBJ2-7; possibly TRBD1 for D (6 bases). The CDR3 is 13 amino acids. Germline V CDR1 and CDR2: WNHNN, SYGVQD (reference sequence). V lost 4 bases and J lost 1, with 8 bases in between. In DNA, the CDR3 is TGCGCCAGCAGTGTCGGACAGTCCTACGAGCAGTACTTC. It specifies CASSVGQSYEQYF.

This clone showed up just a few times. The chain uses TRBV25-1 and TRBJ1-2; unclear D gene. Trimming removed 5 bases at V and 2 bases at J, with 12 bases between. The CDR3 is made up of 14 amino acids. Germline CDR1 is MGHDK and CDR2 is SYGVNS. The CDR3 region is CASSLSGGNYGYTF. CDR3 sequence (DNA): TGTGCCAGCAGTTTATCCGGAGGGAACTATGGCTACACCTTC.

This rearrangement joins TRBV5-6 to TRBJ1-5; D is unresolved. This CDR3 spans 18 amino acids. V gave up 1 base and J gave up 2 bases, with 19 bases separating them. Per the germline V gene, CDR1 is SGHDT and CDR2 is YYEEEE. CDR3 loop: CASSLSPVRWEGNQPQHF. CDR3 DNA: TGTGCCAGCAGCTTGTCTCCAGTTAGATGGGAGGGCAATCAGCCCCAGCATTTT.

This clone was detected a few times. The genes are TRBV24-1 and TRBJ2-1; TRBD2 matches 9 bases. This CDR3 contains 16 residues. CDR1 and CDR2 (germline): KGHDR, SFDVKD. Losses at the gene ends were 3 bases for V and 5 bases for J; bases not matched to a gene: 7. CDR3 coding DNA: TGTGCCACCAGTGATCCCACTAGCGGGCCGAACAATGAGCAGTTCTTC. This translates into CATSDPTSGPNNEQFF.

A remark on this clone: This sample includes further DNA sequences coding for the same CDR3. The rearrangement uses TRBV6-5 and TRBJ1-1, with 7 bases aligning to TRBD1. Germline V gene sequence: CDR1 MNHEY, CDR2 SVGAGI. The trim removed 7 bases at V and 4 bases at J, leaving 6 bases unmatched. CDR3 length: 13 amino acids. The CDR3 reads CASTAGGTTEAFF. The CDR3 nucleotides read TGTGCCAGCACCGCAGGGGGAACCACTGAAGCTTTCTTT.

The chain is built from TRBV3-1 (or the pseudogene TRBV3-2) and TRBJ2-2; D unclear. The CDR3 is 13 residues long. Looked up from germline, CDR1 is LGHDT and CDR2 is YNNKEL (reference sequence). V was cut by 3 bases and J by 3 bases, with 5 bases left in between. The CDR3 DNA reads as TGTGCCAGCAGCCATCTCGACACCGGGGAGCTGTTTTTT. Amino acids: CASSHLDTGELFF.

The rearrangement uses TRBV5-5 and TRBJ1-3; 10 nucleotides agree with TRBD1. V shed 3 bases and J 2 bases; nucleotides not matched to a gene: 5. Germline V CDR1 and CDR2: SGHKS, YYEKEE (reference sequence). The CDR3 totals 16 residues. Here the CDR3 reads CASSWGQGFTGNTIYF. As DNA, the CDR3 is TGTGCCAGCAGCTGGGGACAGGGGTTTACTGGAAACACCATATATTTT.

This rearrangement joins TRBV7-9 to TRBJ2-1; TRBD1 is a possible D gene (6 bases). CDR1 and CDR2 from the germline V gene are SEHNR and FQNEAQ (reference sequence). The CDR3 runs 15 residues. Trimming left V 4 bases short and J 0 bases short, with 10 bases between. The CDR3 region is CASSSDSGSYNEQFF. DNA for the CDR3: TGTGCCAGCAGCTCGGACAGCGGCTCCTACAATGAGCAGTTCTTC. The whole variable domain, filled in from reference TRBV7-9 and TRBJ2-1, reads DTGVSQNPRHKITKRGQNVTFRCDPISEHNRLYWYRQTLGQGPEFLTYFQNEAQLEKSRLLSDRFSAERPKGSFSTLEIQRTEQGDSAMYLCASSSDSGSYNEQFFGPGTRLTVL.

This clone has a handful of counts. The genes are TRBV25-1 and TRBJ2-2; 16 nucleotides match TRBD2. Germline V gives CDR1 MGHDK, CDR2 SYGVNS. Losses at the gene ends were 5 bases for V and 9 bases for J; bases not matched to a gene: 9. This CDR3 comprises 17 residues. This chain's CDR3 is CASSPGLAGGPGRELFF. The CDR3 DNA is TGTGCCAGCAGTCCGGGACTAGCGGGAGGGCCCGGGAGGGAGCTGTTTTTT.

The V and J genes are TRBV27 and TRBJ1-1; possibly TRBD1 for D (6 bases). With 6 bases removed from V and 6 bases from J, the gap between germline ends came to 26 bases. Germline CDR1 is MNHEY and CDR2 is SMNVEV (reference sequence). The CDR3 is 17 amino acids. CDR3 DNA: TGTGCCAGCAGCCTAGGGATGGGGGCGGGGGGACTACCTGAAGCTTTCTTT. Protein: CASSLGMGAGGLPEAFF.

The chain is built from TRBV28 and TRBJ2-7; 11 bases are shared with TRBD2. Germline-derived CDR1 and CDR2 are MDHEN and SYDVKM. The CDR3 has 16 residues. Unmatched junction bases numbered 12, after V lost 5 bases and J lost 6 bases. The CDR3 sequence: CASSPPGLAGSREQYF. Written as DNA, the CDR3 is TGTGCCAGCAGTCCGCCCGGACTAGCGGGTTCCCGCGAGCAGTACTTC. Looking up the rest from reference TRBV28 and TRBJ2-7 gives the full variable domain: DVKVTQSSRYLVKRTGEKVFLECVQDMDHENMFWYRQDPGLGLRLIYFSYDVKMKEKGDIPEGYSVSREKKERFSLILESASTNQTSMYLCASSPPGLAGSREQYFGPGTRLTVT.

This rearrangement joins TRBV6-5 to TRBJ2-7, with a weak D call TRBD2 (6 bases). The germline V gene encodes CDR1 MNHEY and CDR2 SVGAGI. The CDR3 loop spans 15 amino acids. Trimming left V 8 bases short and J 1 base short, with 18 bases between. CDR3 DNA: TGTGCCAGCGGGAGGACCACCGGGTCATCCTACGAGCAGTACGTC. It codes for CASGRTTGSSYEQYV.

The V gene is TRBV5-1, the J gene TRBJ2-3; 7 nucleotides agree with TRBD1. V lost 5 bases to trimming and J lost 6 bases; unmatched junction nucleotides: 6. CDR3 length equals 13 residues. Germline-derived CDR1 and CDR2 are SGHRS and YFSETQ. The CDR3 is CASRQGSADTQYF. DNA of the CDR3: TGCGCCAGCAGACAGGGGTCGGCGGATACGCAGTATTTT.

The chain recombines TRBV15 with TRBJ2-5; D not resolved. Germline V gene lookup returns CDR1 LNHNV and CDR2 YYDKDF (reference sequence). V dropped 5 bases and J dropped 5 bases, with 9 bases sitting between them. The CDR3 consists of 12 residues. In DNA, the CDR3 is TGTGCCACCAGCTCCTCGGTGGAGACCCAGTACTTC. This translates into CATSSSVETQYF.

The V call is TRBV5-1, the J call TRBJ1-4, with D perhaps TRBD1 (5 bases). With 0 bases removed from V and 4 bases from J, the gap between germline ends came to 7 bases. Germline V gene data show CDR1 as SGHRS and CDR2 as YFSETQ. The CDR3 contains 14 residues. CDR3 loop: CASSLAGINEKLFF. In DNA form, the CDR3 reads TGCGCCAGCAGCTTGGCAGGGATTAATGAAAAACTGTTTTTT. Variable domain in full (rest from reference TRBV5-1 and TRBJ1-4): KAGVTQTPRYLIKTRGQQVTLSCSPISGHRSVSWYQQTPGQGLQFLFEYFSETQRNKGNFPGRFSGRQFSNSRSEMNVSTLELGDSALYLCASSLAGINEKLFFGSGTQLSVL.

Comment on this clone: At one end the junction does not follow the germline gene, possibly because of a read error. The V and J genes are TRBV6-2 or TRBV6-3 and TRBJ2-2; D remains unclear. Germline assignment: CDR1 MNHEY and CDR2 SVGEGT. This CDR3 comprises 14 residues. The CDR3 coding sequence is TGTGCCAGCAGTAACTCACTATACACCGGGGAGCTGTTTTTT. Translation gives CASSNSLYTGELFF.

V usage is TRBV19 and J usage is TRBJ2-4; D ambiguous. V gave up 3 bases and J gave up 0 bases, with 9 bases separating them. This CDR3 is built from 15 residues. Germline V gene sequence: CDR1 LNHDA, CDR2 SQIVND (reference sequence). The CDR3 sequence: CASSIRYIAKNIQYF. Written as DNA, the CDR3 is TGTGCCAGTAGTATCCGTTATATAGCCAAAAACATTCAGTACTTC.

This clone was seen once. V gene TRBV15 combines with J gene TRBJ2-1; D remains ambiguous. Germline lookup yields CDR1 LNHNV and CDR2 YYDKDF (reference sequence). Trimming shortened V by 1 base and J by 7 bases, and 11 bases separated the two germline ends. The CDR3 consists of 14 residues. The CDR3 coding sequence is TGTGCCACCAGCAGAGTGTCTGGCCCGAATGAGCAGTTCTTC. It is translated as CATSRVSGPNEQFF. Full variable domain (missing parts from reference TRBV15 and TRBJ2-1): DAMVIQNPRYQVTQFGKPVTLSCSQTLNHNVMYWYQQKSSQAPKLLFHYYDKDFNNEADTPDNFQSRRPNTSFCFLDIRSPGLGDTAMYLCATSRVSGPNEQFFGPGTRLTVL.

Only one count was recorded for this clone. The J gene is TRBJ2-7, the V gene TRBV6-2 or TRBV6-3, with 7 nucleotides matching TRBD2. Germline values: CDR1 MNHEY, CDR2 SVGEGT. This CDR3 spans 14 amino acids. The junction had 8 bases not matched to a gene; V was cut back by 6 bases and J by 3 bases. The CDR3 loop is CASSDPGGSYEQYV. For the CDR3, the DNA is TGTGCCAGCAGCGATCCGGGAGGTAGCTACGAGCAGTACGTC.